This entry concerns a single T cell receptor beta chain. The record originates from a study of blood T cells in healthy people across ages. Each of the donors had 8 to 10 milliliters of peripheral blood drawn into EDTA-treated Vacutainer tubes. This CDR3 comprises 15 residues. The J segment lost 9 bases and the V segment lost 4 bases, leaving 12 bases of the junction unmatched. Germline values: CDR1 LGHNA, CDR2 YSLEER. PCR was performed a second time for about 7 to 12 cycles using a sample-barcoded 5' primer and a J-beta primer mix. Every cDNA molecule carried a tag from a template-switch adaptor bearing 12 random nucleotides. TCRdb reprocessed the 5' RACE reads via MiXCR and lists one record per CDR3 protein. Seen here are roughly 1.5 million distinct CDR3 sequences, roughly two fifths observed once, and the top ten hold 4%.

Source material: blood. The rearrangement joins TRBV4-3 to TRBJ2-7; TRBD1 matches 10 bases. The sequence derives from a young woman in good health. CDR3 DNA sequence: TGCGCCAGCAGCCGAGGGACAGGGGATTACAGGGGGCAGTACTTC. It is translated as CASSRGTGDYRGQYF.